This TCR beta chain derives from a study of T cells in Graves' hyperthyroidism and ophthalmopathy. The CDR3 regions of TCR beta were amplified from RNA transcripts. When the TCR CDR3 underwent first-round RT-PCR, the HTBI primer set was used. TCRdb processed the multiplex PCR reads anew with MiXCR; each CDR3 protein has one entry. Among approximately 490,000 distinct CDR3 sequences, roughly 23% were seen once, and the ten largest hold approximately 49%. The V gene end was trimmed by 3 bases and the J gene end by 4 bases; junction bases not matched to a gene: 9. The CDR3 sequence is 15 residues long. The germline V gene has CDR1 SGHKS and CDR2 YYEKEE (reference sequence). This clonotype was recorded at least ten times.

V and J are TRBV5-5 and TRBJ1-1, with TRBD1 identical over 7 bases. The clonotype originates from a woman aged 70-85 years with Graves' ophthalmopathy. Input material: blood. This CDR3 is CASSSATGMGTEAFF. CDR3 bases: TGTGCCAGCAGCTCGGCGACAGGGATGGGCACTGAAGCTTTCTTT.